The 10 T cell receptor beta chains given below trace back to one sample, sequenced in a study of T cells after yellow fever vaccination. TCRdb re-called the 5' RACE reads through MiXCR, storing one row per CDR3 protein. The sample includes about 320,000 distinct CDR3 sequences, over 3.5% of them seen just once. Sequences were derived from PBMCs, sampled 15 days after the yellow fever booster vaccination. Receptors were obtained from a man aged 18 to 30 who received the YFV17D yellow fever vaccine.

V usage is TRBV7-2 and J usage is TRBJ1-1; D unclear. The V end was cut by 5 bases, the J end by 0 bases, with 10 bases between. The CDR3 is 14 residues long. Germline CDR1 SGHTA, CDR2 FQGNSA. CDR3 DNA sequence: TGTGCCAGCAGCCCCTTTACAGTGAACACTGAAGCTTTCTTT. Its translation is CASSPFTVNTEAFF. The full variable domain, rest sourced from reference TRBV7-2 and TRBJ1-1, is GAGVSQSPSNKVTEKGKDVELRCDPISGHTALYWYRQSLGQGLEFLIYFQGNSAPDKSGLPSDRFSAERTGGSVSTLTIQRTQQEDSAVYLCASSPFTVNTEAFFGQGTRLTVV.

This clonotype was detected only a few times. V usage is TRBV5-1 and J usage is TRBJ2-5; D possibly matches TRBD1 or TRBD2 (5 bases each). Trimming took 3 bases from V and 2 from J, leaving 14 bases between them. This CDR3 is built from 15 residues. Germline CDR1 SGHRS, CDR2 YFSETQ. The CDR3 reads CASSSRGTRQETQYF. The CDR3, as DNA: TGCGCCAGCAGCTCAAGAGGGACGCGTCAAGAGACCCAGTACTTC.

This clonotype was recorded a few times. The chain carries TRBV11-3 and TRBJ2-5; 7 nucleotides match TRBD2. The CDR3 sequence is 15 residues long. Germline-derived CDR1 and CDR2 are SGHNT and YENEEA. V gave up 5 bases and J gave up 1 base; unmatched junction bases: 7. CDR3 in amino acids: CASSPRDYPQETQYF. In DNA, the CDR3 is TGTGCCAGCAGCCCCCGGGACTATCCCCAAGAGACCCAGTACTTC.

The sample holds many counts of this clonotype. CDR3 in amino acids: CASSLFHQETQYF. The CDR3 DNA is TGTGCCAGCAGCTTGTTCCACCAAGAGACCCAGTACTTC. The chain joins TRBV5-6 to TRBJ2-5; D is unresolved. CDR1 and CDR2 from the germline V gene are SGHDT and YYEEEE. Trimming left V 1 base short and J 0 bases short, with 4 bases between. The CDR3 consists of 13 residues.

The rearrangement links TRBV19 to TRBJ2-7; D is unclear. The CDR3 consists of 14 residues. V lost 1 base and J lost 3, with 10 bases in between. The germline V gene has CDR1 LNHDA and CDR2 SQIVND (reference sequence). The CDR3 sequence is CASSIGRPDYEQYF. The CDR3 region has the DNA TGTGCCAGTAGTATAGGCAGACCGGACTACGAGCAGTACTTC.

This clonotype was seen at least ten times. This chain uses TRBV20-1 with TRBJ2-3, with 13 bases matching TRBD2. The ends lost 4 bases at V and 1 base at J; junction bases unmatched: 8. This CDR3 is 17 amino acids long. CDR1 is DFQATT and CDR2 is SNEGSKA in the germline V gene (reference sequence). The CDR3 DNA reads as TGCAGTGCTACGACTAGCGGGGGGAAAAGTGGCACAGATACGCAGTATTTT. This sequence encodes CSATTSGGKSGTDTQYF.

The rearrangement uses TRBV7-3 and TRBJ2-2; tentative D call: TRBD2 (7 bases). Trimming removed 5 bases from V and 3 bases from J, with 19 bases in between. The CDR3 totals 17 residues. CDR1 SGHTA and CDR2 FQGTGA come from the germline V gene. This CDR3 is CASSPEGGRGYTGELFF. As DNA, the CDR3 is TGTGCCAGCAGCCCCGAGGGGGGGCGAGGGTACACCGGGGAGCTGTTTTTT.

This clonotype came up a few times. Written as DNA, the CDR3 is TGTGCCAGCAGTAAAGCGGGGGGCACAGATACGCAGTATTTT. Translation gives CASSKAGGTDTQYF. V and J are TRBV12-3 or TRBV12-4 and TRBJ2-3; 8 nucleotides align to TRBD2. This CDR3 has 14 residues. Losses at the gene ends were 5 bases for V and 1 base for J; bases not matched to a gene: 2.

This clonotype was found many times. The CDR3 here is CASRRREETQYF. DNA of the CDR3: TGCGCCAGCAGGCGGCGGGAAGAGACCCAGTACTTC. The chain recombines TRBV5-1 with TRBJ2-5; D may be TRBD2 (5 bases). The CDR3 spans 12 residues. Germline CDR1 reads SGHRS; CDR2 reads YFSETQ. Trimming removed 5 bases from V and 3 bases from J, with 8 bases in between. Combining the CDR3 with reference TRBV5-1 and TRBJ2-5 gives the whole variable domain KAGVTQTPRYLIKTRGQQVTLSCSPISGHRSVSWYQQTPGQGLQFLFEYFSETQRNKGNFPGRFSGRQFSNSRSEMNVSTLELGDSALYLCASRRREETQYFGPGTRLLVL.

The chain combines TRBV5-4 with TRBJ2-6; no definite D call. Trimming took 4 bases from V and 0 from J, leaving 17 bases between them. Germline CDR1 SGHNT, CDR2 YYREEE (reference sequence). This CDR3 has 18 amino acids. CDR3 DNA: TGTGCCAGCAGCCGAGAGCCTGAGAGTTACTCTGGGGCCAACGTCCTGACTTTC. This encodes CASSREPESYSGANVLTF.